Presented here are 4 T cell receptor beta chains from one specimen sequenced in a study of cytomegalovirus exposure and HLA in healthy donors (dated by TCRdb to between 2016 and 2019). The library was prepared using the immunoSEQ multiplex PCR assay. For the multiplex PCR, a mixture combining 60 forward primers for TCR Vbeta segments and 13 reverse primers for TCR Jbeta segments was used. In TCRdb, the immuneACCESS table is reduced to in-frame sequences with V and J assigned. These tables do not hold every clone; where another copy was compared, an unresolved V gene accounts for under half, and the others remain unexplained. The sample table contains 130,000 to 150,000 clones; only one count was recorded for about three quarters of them. The ten largest account for about 13% of the sample. The source material was PBMCs. Source of these receptors: a middle-aged man in good health and CMV-seropositive.

This clone was observed once. The chain has TRBV7-2 and TRBJ2-7, with TRBD1 matching over 11 bases. V lost 5 bases, J lost 4 bases, and 7 bases stayed unmatched. Germline V gives CDR1 SGHTA, CDR2 FQGNSA. CDR3 length equals 15 residues. This CDR3 reads CASSHLGTGGYEQYF. In DNA, the CDR3 is TGTGCCAGCAGCCACCTCGGGACAGGGGGGTACGAGCAGTACTTC. The complete variable domain, with remaining parts taken from reference TRBV7-2 and TRBJ2-7, reads GAGVSQSPSNKVTEKGKDVELRCDPISGHTALYWYRQSLGQGLEFLIYFQGNSAPDKSGLPSDRFSAERTGGSVSTLTIQRTQQEDSAVYLCASSHLGTGGYEQYFGPGTRLTVT.

Here the CDR3 reads CASSGGAGLEQYF. DNA of the CDR3: TGCGCCAGCTCTGGGGGCGCAGGTTTGGAGCAGTACTTC. The rearrangement joins TRBV5-1 to TRBJ2-7; a possible D gene is TRBD1 (6 bases). Trimming took off 7 bases at V and 7 bases at J, with 18 bases between the two ends. Germline V gene lookup returns CDR1 SGHRS and CDR2 YFSETQ. The CDR3 consists of 13 residues.

This clone was seen more than once but under ten times. Other DNA sequences within the sample encode an identical CDR3. V is TRBV7-9 and J is TRBJ2-1, with D perhaps TRBD2 (5 bases). Germline assignment: CDR1 SEHNR and CDR2 FQNEAQ (reference sequence). Trimming cost V 5 bases and J 4 bases, with 6 bases left between them. The length of the CDR3 is 12 residues. CDR3 sequence (DNA): TGTGCCAGCAGCCCGGGGTACAATGAGCAGTTCTTC. Protein product: CASSPGYNEQFF.

V and J are TRBV7-2 and TRBJ1-1, with D maybe TRBD1 (6 bases). Germline V gene sequence: CDR1 SGHTA, CDR2 FQGNSA. V dropped 0 bases and J dropped 1 base, with 6 bases sitting between them. The CDR3 is 14 residues long. The CDR3: CASSLATGNTEAFF. In DNA, the CDR3 is TGTGCCAGCAGCTTAGCGACAGGGAACACTGAAGCTTTCTTT.